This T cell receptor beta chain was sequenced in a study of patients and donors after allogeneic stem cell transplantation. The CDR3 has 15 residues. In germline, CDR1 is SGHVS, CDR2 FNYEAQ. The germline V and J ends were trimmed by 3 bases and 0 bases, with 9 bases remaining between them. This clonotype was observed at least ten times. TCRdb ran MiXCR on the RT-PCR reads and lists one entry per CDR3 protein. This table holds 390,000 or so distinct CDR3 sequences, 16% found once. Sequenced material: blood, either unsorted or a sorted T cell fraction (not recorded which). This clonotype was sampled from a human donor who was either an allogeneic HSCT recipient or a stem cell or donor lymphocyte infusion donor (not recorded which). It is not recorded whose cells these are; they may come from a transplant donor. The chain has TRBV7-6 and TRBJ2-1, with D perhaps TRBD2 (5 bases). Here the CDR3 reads CASSLVSASYNEQFF. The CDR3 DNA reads TGTGCCAGCAGCTTGGTTAGCGCCTCCTACAATGAGCAGTTCTTC. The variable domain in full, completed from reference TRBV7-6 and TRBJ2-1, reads GAGVSQSPRYKVTKRGQDVALRCDPISGHVSLYWYRQALGQGPEFLTYFNYEAQQDKSGLPNDRFSAERPEGSISTLTIQRTEQRDSAMYRCASSLVSASYNEQFFGPGTRLTVL.